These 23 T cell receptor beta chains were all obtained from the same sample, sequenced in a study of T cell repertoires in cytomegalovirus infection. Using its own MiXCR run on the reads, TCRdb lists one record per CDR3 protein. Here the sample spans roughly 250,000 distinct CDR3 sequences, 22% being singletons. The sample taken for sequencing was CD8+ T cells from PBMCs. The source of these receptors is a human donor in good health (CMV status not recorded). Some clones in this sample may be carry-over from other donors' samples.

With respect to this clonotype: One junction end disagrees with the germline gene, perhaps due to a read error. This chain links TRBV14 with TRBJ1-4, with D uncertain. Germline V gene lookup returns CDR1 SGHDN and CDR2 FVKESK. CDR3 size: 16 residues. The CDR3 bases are TGTGTCAGCAGCCAAGTCATGGACCCCTCTAATGAAAAACTGTTTTTT. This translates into CVSSQVMDPSNEKLFF.

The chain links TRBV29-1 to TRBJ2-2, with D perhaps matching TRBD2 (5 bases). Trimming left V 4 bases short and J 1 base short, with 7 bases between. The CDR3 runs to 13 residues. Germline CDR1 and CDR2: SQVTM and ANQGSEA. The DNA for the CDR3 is TGCAGCGTTGTCAGCGGGAACACCGGGGAGCTGTTTTTT. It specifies CSVVSGNTGELFF.

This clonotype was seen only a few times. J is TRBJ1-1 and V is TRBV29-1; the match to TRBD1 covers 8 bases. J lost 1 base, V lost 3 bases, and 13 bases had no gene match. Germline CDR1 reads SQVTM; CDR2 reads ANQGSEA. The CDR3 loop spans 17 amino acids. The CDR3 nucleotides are TGCAGCGTTGAGGTAGAGGGCGGGACAGGCAAGAACACTGAAGCTTTCTTT. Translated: CSVEVEGGTGKNTEAFF.

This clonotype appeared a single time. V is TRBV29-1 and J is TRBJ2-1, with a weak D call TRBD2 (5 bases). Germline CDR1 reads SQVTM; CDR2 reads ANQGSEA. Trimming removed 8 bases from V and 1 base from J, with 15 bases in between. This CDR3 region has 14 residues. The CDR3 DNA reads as TGCAGCCCTCACTCAGCGGATTCCTACAATGAGCAGTTCTTC. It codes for CSPHSADSYNEQFF.

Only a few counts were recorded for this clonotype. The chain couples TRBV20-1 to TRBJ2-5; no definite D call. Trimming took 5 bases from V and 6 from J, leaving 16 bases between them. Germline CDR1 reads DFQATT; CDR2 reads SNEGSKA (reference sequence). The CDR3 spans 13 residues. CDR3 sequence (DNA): TGCAGTGCTCGCGATGTTGGAATACAGACCCAGTACTTC. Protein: CSARDVGIQTQYF.

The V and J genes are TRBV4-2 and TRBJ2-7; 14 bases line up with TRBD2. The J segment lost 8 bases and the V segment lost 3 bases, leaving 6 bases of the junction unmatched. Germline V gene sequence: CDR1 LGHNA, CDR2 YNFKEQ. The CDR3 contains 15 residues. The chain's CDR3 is CASSQGLAGDLKQYF. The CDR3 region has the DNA TGTGCCAGCAGCCAGGGACTAGCGGGGGACCTGAAGCAGTACTTC.

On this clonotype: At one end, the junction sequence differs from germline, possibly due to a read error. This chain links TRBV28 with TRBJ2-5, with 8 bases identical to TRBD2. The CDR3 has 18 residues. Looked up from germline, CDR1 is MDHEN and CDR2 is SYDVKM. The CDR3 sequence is CASSFLVVRGGQQETQCF. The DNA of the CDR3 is TGTGCCAGCAGTTTTTTAGTGGTCCGGGGGGGCCAGCAAGAGACCCAGTGCTTC.

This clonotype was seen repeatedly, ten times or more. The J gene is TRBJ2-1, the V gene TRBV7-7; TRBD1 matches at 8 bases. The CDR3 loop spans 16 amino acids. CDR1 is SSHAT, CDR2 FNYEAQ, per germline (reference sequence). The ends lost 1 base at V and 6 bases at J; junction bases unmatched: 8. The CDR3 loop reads CASSLVPGGQGNEQFF. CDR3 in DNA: TGTGCCAGCAGCTTAGTTCCAGGGGGCCAAGGCAATGAGCAGTTCTTC.

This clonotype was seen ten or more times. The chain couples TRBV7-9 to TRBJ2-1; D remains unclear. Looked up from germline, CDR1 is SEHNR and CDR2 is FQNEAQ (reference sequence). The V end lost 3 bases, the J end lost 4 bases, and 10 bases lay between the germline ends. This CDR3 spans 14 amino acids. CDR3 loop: CASSLSTLYNEQFF. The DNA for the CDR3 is TGTGCCAGCAGCTTGTCTACATTGTACAATGAGCAGTTCTTC. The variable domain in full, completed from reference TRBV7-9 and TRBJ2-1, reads DTGVSQNPRHKITKRGQNVTFRCDPISEHNRLYWYRQTLGQGPEFLTYFQNEAQLEKSRLLSDRFSAERPKGSFSTLEIQRTEQGDSAMYLCASSLSTLYNEQFFGPGTRLTVL.

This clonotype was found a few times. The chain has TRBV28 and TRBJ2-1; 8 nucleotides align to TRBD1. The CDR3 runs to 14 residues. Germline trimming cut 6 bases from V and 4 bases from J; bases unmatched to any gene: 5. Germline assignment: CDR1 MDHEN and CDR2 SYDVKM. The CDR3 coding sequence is TGTGCCAGCAGGGGGACAGGAATATACAATGAGCAGTTCTTC. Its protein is CASRGTGIYNEQFF.

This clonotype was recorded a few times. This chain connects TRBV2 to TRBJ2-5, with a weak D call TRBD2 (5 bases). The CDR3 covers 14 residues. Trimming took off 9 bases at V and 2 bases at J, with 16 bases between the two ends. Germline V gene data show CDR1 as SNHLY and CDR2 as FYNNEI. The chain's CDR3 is CASREWLGQETQYF. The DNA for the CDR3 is TGTGCCAGTCGGGAATGGCTTGGACAAGAGACCCAGTACTTC. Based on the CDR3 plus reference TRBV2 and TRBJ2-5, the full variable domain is EPEVTQTPSHQVTQMGQEVILRCVPISNHLYFYWYRQILGQKVEFLVSFYNNEISEKSEIFDDQFSVERPDGSNFTLKIRSTKLEDSAMYFCASREWLGQETQYFGPGTRLLVL.

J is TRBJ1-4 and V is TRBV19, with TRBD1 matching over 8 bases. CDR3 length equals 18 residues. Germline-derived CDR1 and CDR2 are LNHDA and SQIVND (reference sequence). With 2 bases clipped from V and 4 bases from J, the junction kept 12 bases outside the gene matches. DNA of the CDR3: TGTGCCAGTAGTATACGCGACAGGGGCCAGGACTATAATGAAAAACTGTTTTTT. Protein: CASSIRDRGQDYNEKLFF. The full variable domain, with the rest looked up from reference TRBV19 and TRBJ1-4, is DGGITQSPKYLFRKEGQNVTLSCEQNLNHDAMYWYRQDPGQGLRLIYYSQIVNDFQKGDIAEGYSVSREKKESFPLTVTSAQKNPTAFYLCASSIRDRGQDYNEKLFFGSGTQLSVL.

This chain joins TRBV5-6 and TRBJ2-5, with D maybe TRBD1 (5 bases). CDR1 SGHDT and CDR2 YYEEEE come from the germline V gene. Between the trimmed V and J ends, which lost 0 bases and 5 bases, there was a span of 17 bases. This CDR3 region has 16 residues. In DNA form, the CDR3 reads TGTGCCAGCAGCTTGGCGATCTTTGGGGCTCTGGAGACCCAGTACTTC. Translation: CASSLAIFGALETQYF.

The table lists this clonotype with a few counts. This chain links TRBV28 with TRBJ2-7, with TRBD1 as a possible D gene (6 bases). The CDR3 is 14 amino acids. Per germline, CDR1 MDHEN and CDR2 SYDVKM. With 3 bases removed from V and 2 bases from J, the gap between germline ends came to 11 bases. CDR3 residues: CASSFPDRPYEQYF. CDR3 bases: TGTGCCAGCAGTTTCCCCGACAGGCCCTACGAGCAGTACTTC.

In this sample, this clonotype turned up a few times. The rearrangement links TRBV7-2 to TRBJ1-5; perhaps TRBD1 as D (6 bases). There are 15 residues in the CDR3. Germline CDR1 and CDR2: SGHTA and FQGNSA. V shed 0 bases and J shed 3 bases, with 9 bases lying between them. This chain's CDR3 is CASSLAGGTNQPQHF. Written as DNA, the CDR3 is TGTGCCAGCAGCTTAGCGGGGGGCACCAATCAGCCCCAGCATTTT. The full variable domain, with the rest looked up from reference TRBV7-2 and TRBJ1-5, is GAGVSQSPSNKVTEKGKDVELRCDPISGHTALYWYRQSLGQGLEFLIYFQGNSAPDKSGLPSDRFSAERTGGSVSTLTIQRTQQEDSAVYLCASSLAGGTNQPQHFGDGTRLSIL.

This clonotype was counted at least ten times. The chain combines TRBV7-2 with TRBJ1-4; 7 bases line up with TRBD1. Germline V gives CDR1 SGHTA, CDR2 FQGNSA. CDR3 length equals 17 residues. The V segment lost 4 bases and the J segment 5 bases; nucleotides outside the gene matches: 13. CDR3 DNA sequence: TGTGCCAGCAGCTGGGGGGAGGATGGGACAGACAATGAAAAACTGTTTTTT. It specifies CASSWGEDGTDNEKLFF.

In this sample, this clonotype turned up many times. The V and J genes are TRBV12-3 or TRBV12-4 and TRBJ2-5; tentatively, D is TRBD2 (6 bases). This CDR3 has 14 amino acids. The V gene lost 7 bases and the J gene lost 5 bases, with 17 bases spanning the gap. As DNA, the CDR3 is TGTGCCAGCACCCCGACCGAAGGGAGGGAGACCCAGTACTTC. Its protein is CASTPTEGRETQYF.

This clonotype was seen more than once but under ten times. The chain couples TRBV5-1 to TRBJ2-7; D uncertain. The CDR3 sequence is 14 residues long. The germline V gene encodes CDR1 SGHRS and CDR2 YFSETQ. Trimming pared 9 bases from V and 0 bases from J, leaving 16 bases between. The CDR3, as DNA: TGCGCCACCCCCATACGGCAGAGCTCCTACGAGCAGTACTTC. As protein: CATPIRQSSYEQYF.

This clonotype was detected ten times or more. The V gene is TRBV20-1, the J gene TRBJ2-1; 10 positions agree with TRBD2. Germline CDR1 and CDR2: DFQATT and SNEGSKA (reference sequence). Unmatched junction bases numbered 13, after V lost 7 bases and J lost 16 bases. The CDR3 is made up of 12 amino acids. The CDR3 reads CSGTHPLAGEFF. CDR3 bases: TGCAGTGGGACTCACCCCCTAGCGGGGGAATTCTTC.

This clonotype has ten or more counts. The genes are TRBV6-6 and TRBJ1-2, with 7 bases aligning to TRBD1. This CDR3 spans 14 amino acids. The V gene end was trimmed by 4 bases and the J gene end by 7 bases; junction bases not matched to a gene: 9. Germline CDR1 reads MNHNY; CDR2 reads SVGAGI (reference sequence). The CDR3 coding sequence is TGTGCCAGCAGTTTACTTTCACAGGGGTCTGGCTACACCTTC. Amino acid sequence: CASSLLSQGSGYTF.

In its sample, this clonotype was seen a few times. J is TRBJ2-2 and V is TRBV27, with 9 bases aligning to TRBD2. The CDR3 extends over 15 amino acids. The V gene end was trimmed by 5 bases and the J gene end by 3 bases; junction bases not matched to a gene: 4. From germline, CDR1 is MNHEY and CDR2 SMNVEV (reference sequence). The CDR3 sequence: CASSNSGGYTGELFF. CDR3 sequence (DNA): TGTGCCAGCAGTAATAGCGGGGGATACACCGGGGAGCTGTTTTTT.

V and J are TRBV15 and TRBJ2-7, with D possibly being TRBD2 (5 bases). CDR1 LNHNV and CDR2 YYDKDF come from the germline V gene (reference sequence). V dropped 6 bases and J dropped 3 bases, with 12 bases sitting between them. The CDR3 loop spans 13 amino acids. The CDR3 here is CATSTRDNYEQYF. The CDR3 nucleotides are TGTGCCACCAGTACCCGGGATAACTACGAGCAGTACTTC.

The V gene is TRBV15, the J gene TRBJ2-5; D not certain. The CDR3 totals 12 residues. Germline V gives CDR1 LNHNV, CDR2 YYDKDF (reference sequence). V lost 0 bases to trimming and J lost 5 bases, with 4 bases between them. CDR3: CATSRDGETQYF. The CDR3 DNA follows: TGTGCCACCAGCAGAGATGGGGAGACCCAGTACTTC. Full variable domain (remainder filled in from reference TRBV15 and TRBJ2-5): DAMVIQNPRYQVTQFGKPVTLSCSQTLNHNVMYWYQQKSSQAPKLLFHYYDKDFNNEADTPDNFQSRRPNTSFCFLDIRSPGLGDTAMYLCATSRDGETQYFGPGTRLLVL.